This TCR beta chain was sequenced in a study of blood T cell repertoires in COVID-19. Some clones are missing from TCRdb's copy, which holds only in-frame ones; the method was immunoSEQ multiplex PCR. The sample consists of about 220,000 clones, 82% of them appearing once. Germline V gives CDR1 GTSNPN, CDR2 SVGIG (reference sequence). V was pared by 3 bases and J by 3 bases, with 9 bases between. This CDR3 is 13 amino acids long. This TCR derives from a man aged 40-50 years who had recovered from COVID-19. Sequencing was performed on PBMCs or T cells enriched from blood (not recorded which). The V gene is TRBV30, the J gene TRBJ1-5; no firm D call. CDR3 region: CAWSSDFNQPQHF. Here the CDR3 DNA reads TGTGCCTGGAGCAGTGATTTCAATCAGCCCCAGCATTTT.